Presented here are 23 T cell receptor beta chains from one specimen sequenced in a study of T cells of healthy individuals. TCRdb re-derived calls from the 5' RACE reads in MiXCR, one entry per CDR3 protein. The repertoire holds 90,000 to 100,000 distinct CDR3 sequences, 15% to 20% seen once, with around 6.4% in the top ten. The origin of the receptors is a human donor in good health.

The sample holds many counts of this clonotype. V is TRBV27 and J is TRBJ1-6; D is undetermined. The V gene's germline CDR1 is MNHEY and CDR2 SMNVEV (reference sequence). The CDR3 runs 9 residues. The V end was cut by 8 bases, the J end by 13 bases, with 6 bases between. The CDR3 region is CASASPLHF. For the CDR3, the DNA is TGTGCCAGCGCCTCCCCCCTCCACTTT.

This clonotype was detected ten times or more. The chain recombines TRBV2 with TRBJ2-1; no clear D. CDR1 is SNHLY and CDR2 is FYNNEI in the germline V gene. The CDR3 has 15 amino acids. V lost 1 base and J 4 bases, leaving 11 bases between the germline ends. CDR3 sequence (DNA): TGTGCCAGCAGTGAAGAGGGCGGACCTTACAATGAGCAGTTCTTC. It yields the protein CASSEEGGPYNEQFF.

This clonotype was seen repeatedly, ten times or more. The V and J genes are TRBV5-1 and TRBJ2-1; TRBD2 matches at 14 bases. The CDR3 contains 16 residues. Per the germline V gene, CDR1 is SGHRS and CDR2 is YFSETQ. Losses at the gene ends were 1 base for V and 4 bases for J; bases not matched to a gene: 1. CDR3 bases: TGCGCCAGCAGCTTGAGGACTAGCGGGGGGTACAATGAGCAGTTCTTC. It yields the protein CASSLRTSGGYNEQFF.

V is TRBV15 and J is TRBJ1-2; 8 bases map to TRBD1. CDR3 length equals 16 residues. Germline trimming cut 3 bases from V and 4 bases from J; bases unmatched to any gene: 10. CDR1 LNHNV and CDR2 YYDKDF come from the germline V gene (reference sequence). The CDR3 DNA follows: TGTGCCACCAGCAGGTCCAGACAGGGGTTAAGCTATGGCTACACCTTC. It specifies CATSRSRQGLSYGYTF.

This clonotype was picked up a small number of times. The CDR3 sequence is CAISPGTGKQNGEQFF. Here the CDR3 DNA reads TGTGCCATCAGTCCTGGGACAGGAAAACAAAACGGTGAGCAGTTCTTC. This chain joins TRBV10-3 and TRBJ2-1; 8 bases agree with TRBD1. After removal of 5 bases from V and 9 bases from J, the junction contained 15 bases not matched to a gene. Germline assignment: CDR1 ENHRY and CDR2 SYGVKD. This CDR3 spans 16 amino acids.

The rearrangement joins TRBV2 to TRBJ1-1; D remains unclear. Trimming removed 5 bases from V and 1 base from J, with 8 bases in between. Germline V lookup: CDR1 SNHLY, CDR2 FYNNEI. This CDR3 has 13 amino acids. The CDR3 DNA sequence: TGTGCCAGCAGTCGGGCCGAGAACACTGAAGCTTTCTTT. As protein: CASSRAENTEAFF.

The chain has TRBV6-2 or TRBV6-3 and TRBJ2-7; TRBD2 agrees at 7 bases. V was clipped by 5 bases and J by 7 bases; unmatched bases: 17. This CDR3 region has 16 residues. CDR1 and CDR2 from the germline V gene are MNHEY and SVGEGT. CDR3 bases: TGTGCCAGCAGTCCGGTGGTTATCGTGGCCGGGAGGGAGCAGTACTTC. Residues: CASSPVVIVAGREQYF.

A few counts support this clonotype. The chain employs TRBV11-3 and TRBJ2-3; TRBD2 agrees at 13 bases. The CDR3 spans 16 residues. Germline CDR1 is SGHNT and CDR2 is YENEEA. V shed 5 bases and J 6 bases; nucleotides not matched to a gene: 8. CDR3 nucleotide sequence: TGTGCCAGCAGCCCGGGGACTAGCGGGGATAGGGATACGCAGTATTTT. It translates to CASSPGTSGDRDTQYF.

This clonotype occurred a few times. The DNA for the CDR3 is TGTGCCAGCAGCCGACTTTGCGACAGCCCGTGGTACTTC. Protein: CASSRLCDSPWYF. V is TRBV3-2 and J is TRBJ2-4; whether TRBD1, the table's D call, matches the DNA was not checked. TRBV3-2 is annotated as a pseudogene. This CDR3 is 13 amino acids long.

This clonotype occurred once. The rearrangement uses TRBV6-1 and TRBJ1-5; no definite D call. The CDR3 runs to 14 residues. Germline CDR1 reads MNHNS; CDR2 reads SASEGT. Trimming pared 5 bases from V and 4 bases from J, leaving 12 bases between. CDR3 region: CASSKDGKNQPQHF. The CDR3 DNA reads as TGTGCCAGCAGTAAAGACGGAAAAAATCAGCCCCAGCATTTT.

This clonotype was counted at least ten times. The chain has TRBV11-1 and TRBJ2-1; 8 bases line up with TRBD1. The trim removed 1 base at V and 13 bases at J, leaving 6 bases unmatched. CDR3 length: 13 residues. CDR1 and CDR2 from the germline V gene are SGHAT and FQDESV (reference sequence). The CDR3, as DNA: TGTGCCAGCAGCTTAGGCAGGGGGCAGATTCAGTTCTTC. As protein: CASSLGRGQIQFF.

The CDR3 DNA is TGTGCCAGCAGTTACGAGGGGTCGGACACTGAAGCTTTCTTT. It is translated as CASSYEGSDTEAFF. The rearrangement uses TRBV6-2 or TRBV6-3 and TRBJ1-1; TRBD1 is a possible D gene (5 bases). The CDR3 consists of 14 residues. In germline, CDR1 is MNHEY, CDR2 SVGEGT. V lost 2 bases and J 3 bases, leaving 10 bases between the germline ends.

The chain uses TRBV2 and TRBJ2-1; 9 nucleotides agree with TRBD1. The CDR3 is 13 amino acids. The trim removed 4 bases at V and 7 bases at J, leaving 2 bases unmatched. Germline V gene sequence: CDR1 SNHLY, CDR2 FYNNEI. CDR3 region: CASSADRGNEQFF. The CDR3 coding sequence is TGTGCCAGCAGTGCGGACAGGGGAAATGAGCAGTTCTTC.

This clonotype occurred a few times. The chain has TRBV28 and TRBJ2-1; D not certain. The germline V and J ends were trimmed by 3 bases and 7 bases, with 7 bases remaining between them. This CDR3 is 12 amino acids long. Germline V gives CDR1 MDHEN, CDR2 SYDVKM. CDR3 in amino acids: CASSFEQNEQFF. CDR3 nucleotides: TGTGCCAGCAGTTTCGAGCAAAATGAGCAGTTCTTC.

This clonotype was seen at least ten times. The chain recombines TRBV7-2 with TRBJ1-2; 8 nucleotides align to TRBD1. Germline V CDR1 and CDR2: SGHTA, FQGNSA. The V and J ends lost 5 bases and 4 bases, in that order; junction bases with no gene match: 3. There are 13 residues in the CDR3. The CDR3 coding sequence is TGTGCCAGCAGCATCAGGGGGCCCTATGGCTACACCTTC. It yields the protein CASSIRGPYGYTF.

This chain joins TRBV7-2 and TRBJ1-6, with D maybe TRBD1 (6 bases). Looked up from germline, CDR1 is SGHTA and CDR2 is FQGNSA. Trimming cost V 1 base and J 5 bases, with 6 bases left between them. CDR3 length equals 14 residues. This CDR3 reads CASSLGTDNSPLHF. CDR3 sequence (DNA): TGTGCCAGCAGCTTAGGGACAGATAATTCACCCCTCCACTTT.

The V and J genes are TRBV20-1 and TRBJ1-1, with TRBD1 matching over 9 bases. The junction had 6 bases not matched to a gene; V was cut back by 2 bases and J by 2 bases. CDR3 length equals 15 residues. CDR1 and CDR2 from the germline V gene are DFQATT and SNEGSKA (reference sequence). CDR3 loop: CSARFPQGANTEAFF. Written as DNA, the CDR3 is TGCAGTGCTAGATTTCCACAGGGGGCTAACACTGAAGCTTTCTTT.

This clonotype was recorded many times. The rearrangement joins TRBV7-3 to TRBJ1-1; D remains ambiguous. The CDR3 runs 13 residues. Trimming shortened V by 2 bases and J by 2 bases, and 6 bases separated the two germline ends. Germline lookup yields CDR1 SGHTA and CDR2 FQGTGA. The CDR3 nucleotides read TGTGCCAGCAGCTTAGAGGCTAACACTGAAGCTTTCTTT. Protein: CASSLEANTEAFF.

The table lists this clonotype with many counts. This sequence joins TRBV4-3 and TRBJ1-5, with D unresolved. The length of the CDR3 is 16 residues. The germline gives CDR1 LGHNA, CDR2 YSLEER. Trimming pared 0 bases from V and 4 bases from J, leaving 13 bases between. CDR3 in amino acids: CASSQESGERNQPQHF. The CDR3 DNA sequence: TGCGCCAGCAGCCAAGAATCGGGAGAGAGGAATCAGCCCCAGCATTTT.

This clonotype was counted only a few times. The rearrangement joins TRBV7-2 to TRBJ2-2, with 7 bases identical to TRBD1. Trimming took 4 bases from V and 4 from J; bases not matched to a gene: 3. The CDR3 has 14 amino acids. The germline gives CDR1 SGHTA, CDR2 FQGNSA. The CDR3 loop is CASSSRDSTGELFF. The CDR3 DNA reads as TGTGCCAGCAGCTCCCGGGACAGCACCGGGGAGCTGTTTTTT. The variable domain in full, completed from reference TRBV7-2 and TRBJ2-2, reads GAGVSQSPSNKVTEKGKDVELRCDPISGHTALYWYRQSLGQGLEFLIYFQGNSAPDKSGLPSDRFSAERTGGSVSTLTIQRTQQEDSAVYLCASSSRDSTGELFFGEGSRLTVL.

The genes are TRBV11-1 and TRBJ2-7, with 7 bases matching TRBD1. The junction had 5 bases not matched to a gene; V was cut back by 5 bases and J by 4 bases. Germline V gives CDR1 SGHAT, CDR2 FQDESV (reference sequence). This CDR3 is 13 amino acids long. The CDR3 DNA reads as TGTGCCAGCAGCCCCGGGACAGCATACGAGCAGTACTTC. This gives the protein CASSPGTAYEQYF. Full variable domain (remainder filled in from reference TRBV11-1 and TRBJ2-7): EAEVAQSPRYKITEKSQAVAFWCDPISGHATLYWYRQILGQGPELLVQFQDESVVDDSQLPKDRFSAERLKGVDSTLKIQPAELGDSAMYLCASSPGTAYEQYFGPGTRLTVT.

This clonotype was recorded many times. J is TRBJ1-1 and V is TRBV7-2; perhaps TRBD1 as D (6 bases). Trimming took 1 base from V and 12 from J, leaving 15 bases between them. This CDR3 comprises 13 residues. Germline V lookup: CDR1 SGHTA, CDR2 FQGNSA. In nucleotides, the CDR3 is TGTGCCAGCAGCTTAGGGGGGCGCATGTACCCTTTCTTT. It yields the protein CASSLGGRMYPFF.

This clonotype was observed a handful of times. This chain joins TRBV10-3 and TRBJ2-1, with D possibly called TRBD1 or TRBD2 (5 bases each). Germline-derived CDR1 and CDR2 are ENHRY and SYGVKD. The V and J ends lost 0 bases and 2 bases respectively, with 14 bases between them. The CDR3 runs 17 residues. The CDR3 coding sequence is TGTGCCATCAGTGAGTCGAATTCTCGGGGCCCCTACAATGAGCAGTTCTTC. Translated, it gives CAISESNSRGPYNEQFF.